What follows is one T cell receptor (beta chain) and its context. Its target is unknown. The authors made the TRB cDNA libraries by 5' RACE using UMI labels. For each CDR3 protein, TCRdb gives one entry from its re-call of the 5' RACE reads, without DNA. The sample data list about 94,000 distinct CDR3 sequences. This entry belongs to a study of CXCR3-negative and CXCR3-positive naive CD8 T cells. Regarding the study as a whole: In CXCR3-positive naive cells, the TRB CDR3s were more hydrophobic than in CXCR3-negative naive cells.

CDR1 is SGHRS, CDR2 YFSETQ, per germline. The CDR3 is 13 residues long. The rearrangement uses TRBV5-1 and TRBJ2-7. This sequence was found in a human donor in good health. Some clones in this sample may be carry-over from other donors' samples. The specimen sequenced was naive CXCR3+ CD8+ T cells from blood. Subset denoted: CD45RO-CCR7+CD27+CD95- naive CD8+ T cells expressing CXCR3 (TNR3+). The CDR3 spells CASSLLSGYEQYF.